The 28 T cell receptor beta chains presented below share a single source sample, sequenced in a study of shared clonotypes between healthy human individuals. Naive CD8 cells were CD45RO-negative, positively selected for CCR7, excluding terminally differentiated effector memory CD45RA+ cells. Generated by immunoSEQ multiplex PCR, the TCRdb table keeps only in-frame clones and is missing some. The sample has some 2.1 million clones, about 95% seen once. What was sequenced was naive CD8+ T cells sorted from blood. The receptors were sampled from a man aged 18 to 29 in good health.

In regard to this clone: The same CDR3 arises from other DNA sequences in this sample as well. Written as DNA, the CDR3 is TGTGCCAGCAGTGAGGCAGGGGGGACTGAAGCTTTCTTT. This translates into CASSEAGGTEAFF. The chain links TRBV2 to TRBJ1-1, with 7 bases aligning to TRBD1. Germline V gives CDR1 SNHLY, CDR2 FYNNEI. With V trimmed by 3 bases and J by 5 bases, 3 bases remained unmatched. This CDR3 is built from 13 residues. The full variable domain, its missing parts supplied by reference TRBV2 and TRBJ1-1, is EPEVTQTPSHQVTQMGQEVILRCVPISNHLYFYWYRQILGQKVEFLVSFYNNEISEKSEIFDDQFSVERPDGSNFTLKIRSTKLEDSAMYFCASSEAGGTEAFFGQGTRLTVV.

The chain carries TRBV4-3 and TRBJ2-1; 13 bases match TRBD2. The CDR3 spans 16 residues. Germline CDR1 and CDR2: LGHNA and YSLEER. V was clipped by 3 bases and J by 4 bases; unmatched bases: 3. DNA of the CDR3: TGCGCCAGCAGCCAGGGGACTAGCGGGGAATACAATGAGCAGTTCTTC. Residues: CASSQGTSGEYNEQFF.

The V gene is TRBV18, the J gene TRBJ2-7, with D possibly being TRBD1 (6 bases). The V gene lost 6 bases and the J gene lost 2 bases, with 14 bases spanning the gap. CDR1 and CDR2 from the germline V gene are KGHSH and LQKENI. The CDR3 spans 14 residues. CDR3 residues: CASSDTGSTYEQYF. The CDR3 region has the DNA TGTGCCAGCTCGGACACAGGGTCTACCTACGAGCAGTACTTC.

The CDR3 coding sequence is TGCGCCAGCAGCCAAGATCTAGCGGGGGAGGACGATACGCAGTATTTT. Encoded protein: CASSQDLAGEDDTQYF. The chain carries TRBV4-3 and TRBJ2-3; the match to TRBD2 covers 10 bases. Germline V gene data show CDR1 as LGHNA and CDR2 as YSLEER. The V segment lost 0 bases and the J segment 6 bases; nucleotides outside the gene matches: 6. There are 16 residues in the CDR3.

The V call is TRBV5-6, the J call TRBJ1-1; 10 bases align to TRBD1. Germline lookup yields CDR1 SGHDT and CDR2 YYEEEE. The junction had 3 bases not matched to a gene; V was cut back by 2 bases and J by 2 bases. The CDR3 extends over 15 amino acids. In DNA form, the CDR3 reads TGTGCCAGCAGCTTCATGACAGGGGGCAACACTGAAGCTTTCTTT. It is translated as CASSFMTGGNTEAFF.

About this clone itself: This specimen includes other DNA sequences encoding the same CDR3. This chain joins TRBV28 and TRBJ2-6, with D uncertain. Germline-derived CDR1 and CDR2 are MDHEN and SYDVKM. The CDR3 length is 13 residues. V was pared by 2 bases and J by 4 bases, with 3 bases between. The CDR3 loop reads CASSLGGANVLTF. The CDR3 nucleotides read TGTGCCAGCAGTTTAGGCGGGGCCAACGTCCTGACTTTC. Using reference TRBV28 and TRBJ2-6 for the parts outside the CDR3, the full variable domain is DVKVTQSSRYLVKRTGEKVFLECVQDMDHENMFWYRQDPGLGLRLIYFSYDVKMKEKGDIPEGYSVSREKKERFSLILESASTNQTSMYLCASSLGGANVLTFGAGSRLTVL.

This clone was found once. The V gene is TRBV4-3, the J gene TRBJ2-1; 9 nucleotides align to TRBD2. This CDR3 contains 15 residues. The V gene's germline CDR1 is LGHNA and CDR2 YSLEER. V shed 4 bases and J 8 bases; nucleotides not matched to a gene: 9. The CDR3 DNA reads as TGCGCCAGCAGCCTTAGCGGGAGATCAAGGGATGAGCAGTTCTTC. The encoded protein is CASSLSGRSRDEQFF.

The chain recombines TRBV10-3 with TRBJ1-3; no reliable D call. CDR1 is ENHRY and CDR2 is SYGVKD in the germline V gene. V dropped 0 bases and J dropped 0 bases, with 12 bases sitting between them. The CDR3 loop spans 17 amino acids. The CDR3 is CAISESPGWDSGNTIYF. The DNA of the CDR3 is TGTGCCATCAGTGAGTCGCCTGGTTGGGACTCTGGAAACACCATATATTTT.

This chain links TRBV9 with TRBJ1-1; TRBD1 matches at 9 bases. Germline values: CDR1 SGDLS, CDR2 YYNGEE. The V segment lost 1 base and the J segment 2 bases; nucleotides outside the gene matches: 12. The CDR3 covers 18 residues. CDR3 protein: CASSVSRDPDRGNTEAFF. DNA of the CDR3: TGTGCCAGCAGCGTATCCAGGGACCCGGACAGGGGAAACACTGAAGCTTTCTTT.

The rearrangement links TRBV10-3 to TRBJ2-4; unclear D gene. The length of the CDR3 is 12 residues. The germline gives CDR1 ENHRY, CDR2 SYGVKD. V was trimmed by 0 bases and J by 7 bases, leaving 4 bases between them. The CDR3 region is CAISESGNIQYF. Written as DNA, the CDR3 is TGTGCCATCAGTGAGTCAGGGAACATTCAGTACTTC.

About this clone: At the DNA level, this CDR3 is encoded by other sequences in the same sample as well. The J gene is TRBJ2-7, the V gene TRBV27; D gene ambiguous. The V gene lost 3 bases and the J gene lost 1 base, with 7 bases spanning the gap. The CDR3 totals 13 residues. The germline gives CDR1 MNHEY, CDR2 SMNVEV (reference sequence). CDR3 bases: TGTGCCAGCAGTTTCGGGCAGTCCTACGAGCAGTACTTC. Its protein is CASSFGQSYEQYF.

Worth noting for this clone: The sample has other DNA sequences that encode this CDR3 too. V and J are TRBV6-6 and TRBJ2-7; D unresolved. CDR3 length: 11 amino acids. Trimming stripped 5 bases from V and 7 bases from J, with 9 bases between. Germline V gene data show CDR1 as MNHNY and CDR2 as SVGAGI (reference sequence). The CDR3 coding sequence is TGTGCCAGCAGTAGCACCGGTGAGCAGTACTTC. Protein sequence: CASSSTGEQYF.

This clone was seen just once. This chain uses TRBV19 with TRBJ2-7; weak D call: TRBD2 (6 bases). Trimming stripped 3 bases from V and 1 base from J, with 13 bases between. This CDR3 is built from 15 residues. The germline V gene has CDR1 LNHDA and CDR2 SQIVND (reference sequence). The CDR3 protein is CASSIGGWASYEQYF. In nucleotides, the CDR3 is TGTGCCAGTAGTATTGGAGGGTGGGCGTCCTACGAGCAGTACTTC.

This chain joins TRBV2 and TRBJ2-1; D may correspond to TRBD1 or TRBD2 (5 bases each). Germline lookup yields CDR1 SNHLY and CDR2 FYNNEI. V lost 6 bases and J 8 bases, leaving 11 bases between the germline ends. The CDR3 consists of 12 residues. The CDR3 sequence: CASSGTIDEQFF. The CDR3 DNA is TGTGCCAGCAGCGGGACCATCGATGAGCAGTTCTTC.

The gene calls are TRBV7-9 and TRBJ2-6, with a tentative D call TRBD1 (5 bases). The CDR3 is made up of 18 amino acids. The V end was cut by 5 bases, the J end by 2 bases, with 19 bases between. Per germline, CDR1 SEHNR and CDR2 FQNEAQ (reference sequence). The CDR3 region has the DNA TGTGCCAGCAGCCCCGACAGTGTCTCGTTCCCTGGGGCCAACGTCCTGACTTTC. Translating gives CASSPDSVSFPGANVLTF.

The chain links TRBV4-1 to TRBJ2-1; TRBD2 matches 11 bases. This CDR3 is 16 amino acids long. CDR1 and CDR2 from the germline V gene are MGHRA and YSYEKL. J lost 7 bases, V lost 5 bases, and 10 bases had no gene match. CDR3 in amino acids: CASSLGLAGPENEQFF. In nucleotides, the CDR3 is TGCGCCAGCAGCTTAGGACTAGCGGGCCCTGAGAATGAGCAGTTCTTC.

The CDR3 DNA reads as TGTGCCAGCAGCGTTTCGGGGCGCCCCCCCAATGAGCAGTTCTTC. Encoded protein: CASSVSGRPPNEQFF. The genes are TRBV9 and TRBJ2-1; D is perhaps TRBD1 or TRBD2 (5 bases each). This CDR3 is built from 15 residues. The V gene lost 2 bases and the J gene lost 6 bases, with 15 bases spanning the gap. The germline V gene encodes CDR1 SGDLS and CDR2 YYNGEE.

The chain uses TRBV4-3 and TRBJ2-1; 11 nucleotides agree with TRBD2. V dropped 4 bases and J dropped 9; count of bases not matched to a gene: 8. This CDR3 is built from 15 residues. Per germline, CDR1 LGHNA and CDR2 YSLEER. CDR3 DNA: TGCGCCAGCAGCCCAGTCCTACTAGCGGGAGCTGAGCAGTTCTTC. Protein product: CASSPVLLAGAEQFF.

The chain combines TRBV28 with TRBJ2-7; possibly TRBD1 for D (6 bases). The V gene lost 4 bases and the J gene lost 5 bases, with 15 bases spanning the gap. Germline CDR1 MDHEN, CDR2 SYDVKM. This CDR3 is built from 14 residues. The CDR3 nucleotides read TGTGCCAGCAGTTCAGGGGACGCGTTGCACGAGCAGTACTTC. Its protein is CASSSGDALHEQYF.

The gene calls are TRBV21-1 and TRBJ2-6; TRBD1 is taken as the D call from the table, unchecked against the DNA. TRBV21-1 is deemed a pseudogene. The CDR3 covers 17 residues. In DNA, the CDR3 is TGTGCCAGCCTCCGGGGACAGGGTTTCTCTGGGGCCAACGTCCTGACTTTC. Its protein product is CASLRGQGFSGANVLTF.

The J gene is TRBJ2-7, the V gene TRBV6-5, with TRBD1 matching over 7 bases. The CDR3 has 15 amino acids. V shed 6 bases and J 2 bases; nucleotides not matched to a gene: 10. CDR1 and CDR2 from the germline V gene are MNHEY and SVGAGI. In DNA form, the CDR3 reads TGTGCCAGCAGGACCACAGGGGAGCTTCCCTACGAGCAGTACTTC. It yields the protein CASRTTGELPYEQYF.

The V gene is TRBV11-2, the J gene TRBJ2-7, with 11 nucleotides matching TRBD2. Germline lookup yields CDR1 SGHAT and CDR2 FQNNGV. The CDR3 length is 16 residues. V shed 1 base, J shed 0 bases, and the junction held 2 bases outside the gene matches. The CDR3: CASSLGLAGGSYEQYF. The CDR3 bases are TGTGCCAGCAGCTTAGGGCTAGCGGGGGGCTCCTACGAGCAGTACTTC.

This chain uses TRBV7-9 with TRBJ1-1, with TRBD1 identical over 12 bases. CDR1 is SEHNR, CDR2 FQNEAQ, per germline (reference sequence). Trimming removed 5 bases from V and 5 bases from J; junction bases left unmatched: 9. The CDR3 loop spans 16 amino acids. The DNA of the CDR3 is TGTGCCAGCAGCAATTCGCCGGGACAGGGGGCGACTGAAGCTTTCTTT. It specifies CASSNSPGQGATEAFF. Using reference TRBV7-9 and TRBJ1-1 for the parts outside the CDR3, the full variable domain is DTGVSQNPRHKITKRGQNVTFRCDPISEHNRLYWYRQTLGQGPEFLTYFQNEAQLEKSRLLSDRFSAERPKGSFSTLEIQRTEQGDSAMYLCASSNSPGQGATEAFFGQGTRLTVV.

CDR3 sequence (DNA): TGTGCCAGCACCAGGGAGAATCGTTACGAGCAGTACTTC. This translates into CASTRENRYEQYF. The chain joins TRBV6-9 to TRBJ2-7; either TRBD1 or TRBD2 may supply D (5 bases each). Germline assignment: CDR1 MNHGY and CDR2 SVAAGI. The germline V and J ends were trimmed by 7 bases and 4 bases, with 14 bases remaining between them. The CDR3 contains 13 residues.

The chain couples TRBV14 to TRBJ2-7; D is uncertain. V was pared by 3 bases and J by 5 bases, with 8 bases between. The CDR3 runs 12 residues. Germline V gene data show CDR1 as SGHDN and CDR2 as FVKESK. CDR3 nucleotide sequence: TGTGCCAGCAGCCAGGGGATTCACGAGCAGTACTTC. It codes for CASSQGIHEQYF.

The chain combines TRBV7-9 with TRBJ2-5; no firm D call. Trimming stripped 4 bases from V and 8 bases from J, with 14 bases between. The germline V gene encodes CDR1 SEHNR and CDR2 FQNEAQ (reference sequence). The CDR3 contains 13 residues. The CDR3 protein is CASSSPSDSTQYF. Here the CDR3 DNA reads TGTGCCAGCAGCTCACCCTCCGACTCAACCCAGTACTTC.

The chain is built from TRBV6-1 and TRBJ2-5, with D possibly TRBD2 on 6 matching bases. Trimming removed 0 bases from V and 2 bases from J, with 13 bases in between. The CDR3 has 16 amino acids. The germline V gene encodes CDR1 MNHNS and CDR2 SASEGT. The CDR3 coding sequence is TGTGCCAGCAGTGAAGCGCTAAGGGGACTTCAAGAGACCCAGTACTTC. Protein sequence: CASSEALRGLQETQYF.

The chain has TRBV28 and TRBJ1-4, with 7 nucleotides matching TRBD1. This CDR3 is built from 15 residues. The germline gives CDR1 MDHEN, CDR2 SYDVKM. Trimming removed 3 bases from V and 5 bases from J; junction bases left unmatched: 6. The CDR3 nucleotides are TGTGCCAGCAGTTTCCTGGGACAGCCCAATGAAAAACTGTTTTTT. It specifies CASSFLGQPNEKLFF.